This T cell receptor beta chain stems from a study of shared clonotypes between healthy human individuals. Study observations and caveats: Only blood samples were collected, and tissue repertoires likely differ. Genetic and exposure-history diversity was limited by the few donors.

CDR3 length: 15 amino acids. V was trimmed by 6 bases and J by 4 bases, leaving 15 bases between them. In germline, CDR1 is SGHTA, CDR2 FQGNSA. Researchers partitioned CD4+ cells into CD45RA+ naive and CD45RA-negative memory subsets. Repertoires were generated with immunoSEQ multiplex PCR, while TCRdb's copy carries only in-frame clones and drops some. The sample records about 2.4 million clones, around nine tenths being singletons. In the case of this clone: Its antigen is undetermined.

The clonotype was recovered from a man between 18 and 29 years old in good health. Sequenced input: naive CD4+ T cells sorted from blood. As to subset: CD45RA+ positively selected. The chain couples TRBV7-2 to TRBJ2-2, with D perhaps TRBD1 (5 bases). The DNA for the CDR3 is TGTGCCAGCAGTGTGAAGGGGTTTATCACCGGGGAGCTGTTTTTT. It yields the protein CASSVKGFITGELFF.